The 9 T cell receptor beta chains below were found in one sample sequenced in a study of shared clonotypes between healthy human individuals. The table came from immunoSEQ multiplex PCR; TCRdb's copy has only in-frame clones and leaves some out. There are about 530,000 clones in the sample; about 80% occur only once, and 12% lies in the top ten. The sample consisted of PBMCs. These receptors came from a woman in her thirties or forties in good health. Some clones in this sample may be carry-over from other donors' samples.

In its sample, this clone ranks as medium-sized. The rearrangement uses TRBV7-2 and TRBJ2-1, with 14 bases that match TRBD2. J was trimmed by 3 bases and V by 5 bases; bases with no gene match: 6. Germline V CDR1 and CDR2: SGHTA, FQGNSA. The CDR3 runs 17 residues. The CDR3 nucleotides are TGTGCCAGCAGCATAAACGGACTAGCGGGAGGCTACAATGAGCAGTTCTTC. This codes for CASSINGLAGGYNEQFF.

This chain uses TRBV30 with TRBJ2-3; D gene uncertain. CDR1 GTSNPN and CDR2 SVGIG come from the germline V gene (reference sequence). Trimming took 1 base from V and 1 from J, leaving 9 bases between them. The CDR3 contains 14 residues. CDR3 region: CAWSEGGGTDTQYF. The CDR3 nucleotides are TGTGCCTGGAGTGAAGGTGGGGGCACAGATACGCAGTATTTT.

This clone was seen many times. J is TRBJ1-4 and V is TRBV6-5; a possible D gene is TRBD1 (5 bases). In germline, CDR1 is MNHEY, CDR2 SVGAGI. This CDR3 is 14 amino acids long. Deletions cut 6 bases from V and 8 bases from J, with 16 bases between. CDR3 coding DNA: TGTGCCAGCAGGTCCGGGACTGTGCGGGAAAAACTGTTTTTT. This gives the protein CASRSGTVREKLFF.

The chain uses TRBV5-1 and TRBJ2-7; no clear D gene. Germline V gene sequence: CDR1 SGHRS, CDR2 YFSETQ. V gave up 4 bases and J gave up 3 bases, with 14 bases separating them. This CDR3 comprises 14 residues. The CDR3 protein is CASSRDNDVYEQYF. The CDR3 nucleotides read TGCGCCAGCAGCCGAGATAATGACGTCTACGAGCAGTACTTC.

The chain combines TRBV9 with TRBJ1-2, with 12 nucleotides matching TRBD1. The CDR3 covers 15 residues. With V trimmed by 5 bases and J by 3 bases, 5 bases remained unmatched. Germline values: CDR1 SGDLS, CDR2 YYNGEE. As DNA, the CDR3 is TGTGCCAGCAGTAGGGACAGGGGGCCTTACTATGGCTACACCTTC. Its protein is CASSRDRGPYYGYTF.

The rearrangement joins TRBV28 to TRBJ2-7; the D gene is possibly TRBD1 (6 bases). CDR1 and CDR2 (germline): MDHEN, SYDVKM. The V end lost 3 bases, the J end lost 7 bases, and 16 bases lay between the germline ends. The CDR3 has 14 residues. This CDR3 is CASSFGGRLREQYF. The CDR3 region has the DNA TGTGCCAGCAGTTTTGGGGGCAGATTGAGGGAGCAGTACTTC.

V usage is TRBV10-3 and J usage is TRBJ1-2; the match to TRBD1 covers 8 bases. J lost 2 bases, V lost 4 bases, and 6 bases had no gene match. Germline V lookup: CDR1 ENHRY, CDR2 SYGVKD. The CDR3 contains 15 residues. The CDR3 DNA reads TGTGCCATCAGTGGGAGACAGGGGAGGAACTATGGCTACACCTTC. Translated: CAISGRQGRNYGYTF.

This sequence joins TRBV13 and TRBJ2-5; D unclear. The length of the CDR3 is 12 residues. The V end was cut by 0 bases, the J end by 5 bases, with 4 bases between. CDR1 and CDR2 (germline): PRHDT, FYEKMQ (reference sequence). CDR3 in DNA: TGTGCCAGCAGCTTAGGTCGGGAGACCCAGTACTTC. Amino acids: CASSLGRETQYF.

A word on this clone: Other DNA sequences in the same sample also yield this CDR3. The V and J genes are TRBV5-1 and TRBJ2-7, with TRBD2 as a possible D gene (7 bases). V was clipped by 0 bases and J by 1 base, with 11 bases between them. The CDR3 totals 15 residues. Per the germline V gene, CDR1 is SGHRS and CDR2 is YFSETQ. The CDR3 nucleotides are TGCGCCAGCAGCTTGGTTGGGGGGGCGTCCTACGAGCAGTACTTC. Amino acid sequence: CASSLVGGASYEQYF.